This TCR beta chain originates from a study of neoadjuvant anti-PD-1 for oral cavity cancer (dated by TCRdb to the early 2020s). Regarding the study in general: Before curative-intent surgical resection, most patients were given three to four biweekly doses of nivolumab at 3 mg/kg. Patients without progression received a fourth nivolumab dose around day 43 and underwent definitive surgical resection on days 50-56. The parent correlative cohort included approximately 13 patients, with an approximately 35% response rate. Under RECIST 1.1, a patient counted as a responder if showing complete response, partial response or stable disease, and as a non-responder if showing progression.

Findings and caveats that apply to the study as a whole: Only a few patients per response group were included in the TCR analyses, and the authors called for validation in larger cohorts. Higher pretreatment blood Treg/Th17 ratios correlated with both higher pretreatment blood TCRbeta clonality and lower post-treatment tumor TCRbeta clonality. After neoadjuvant nivolumab, non-responders showed significantly higher T cell clonality (Gini index) in PBMCs than responders did.

Read against the paper, the sample's time point label means: before neoadjuvant nivolumab. None of the patients had received prior systemic or radiation treatment, and all were newly diagnosed with stage II-IVA oral cavity squamous cell carcinoma. The cohort was composed of patients with HPV-negative, locally advanced oral cavity squamous cell carcinoma. No culture maintenance or expansion was done, as the peripheral blood mononuclear cells went straight to analysis. Samples came from a longitudinal correlative study of a single-arm phase II trial of neoadjuvant nivolumab in oral cavity squamous cell carcinoma. Genomic DNA-based TCRbeta sequencing was performed on subject-matched pre- and post-treatment PBMCs and tumors from three responders and three non-responders. Peripheral blood mononuclear cells were drawn once before nivolumab treatment and a second time after treatment, when surgery took place. Genomic DNA was isolated from PBMCs using the Maxwell RSC DNA from Cells kit.

This clone has just a few counts. What this receptor recognizes is not known. Base-call qualities are not available, and no considerably larger clone is one nucleotide away. For deep sequencing of PBMC libraries, mostly around 480 ng of input genomic DNA was used, and six replicates were run per sample. The immunoSEQ hsTCRbeta kit was used to prepare TCRbeta libraries, following the manufacturer's instructions. Sequencing of the completed libraries took place using an Illumina NovaSeq 6000 S4 flow cell after they had been pooled to roughly 2.9 nM. In the original analysis: The immunoSEQ Analyzer handled quality control and preprocessing of the raw data. The analysis was limited to productive rearrangements, and each clonotype was defined by a unique CDR3 amino acid sequence. Repertoire clonality was estimated as the Gini-Simpson index, computed with the R package tcR. Gini indices were compared with Student's t test, and associations with tumor size change were assessed by Pearson correlation. TCRdb's version of the immuneACCESS table is confined to in-frame rearrangements and falls short of the full clone set. An unresolved V gene accounts for under half of the shortfall where checked; the remainder is of unknown origin. V, J and clone size derive from that table, while D and trimming were established from the DNA sequence. The sample table shows approximately 16,000 clones, and around 69% are seen once. Of the sample, under 3% falls within the top ten clones.

The CDR3 measures 16 amino acids from cysteine to phenylalanine. The DNA shown is the 48-base CDR3, in frame from base 1. In the germline V gene (reference sequence), CDR1 corresponds to GTSNPN and CDR2 to SVGIG. V and J lose 2 bases and 0 bases, and a span of 14 bases separates them. This TCR was sampled from a person aged 35-79 years with oral cavity squamous cell carcinoma. Here the chain combines TRBV30 and TRBJ2-1; matching of 5 bases hints at TRBD1 as the D gene. Specimen: PBMCs, collected before nivolumab (anti-PD-1) treatment. In nucleotide form, the sequence is TGTGCCTGGAGTCAGACACGACAGAGCTCCTACAATGAGCAGTTCTTC. The translation is CAWSQTRQSSYNEQFF.